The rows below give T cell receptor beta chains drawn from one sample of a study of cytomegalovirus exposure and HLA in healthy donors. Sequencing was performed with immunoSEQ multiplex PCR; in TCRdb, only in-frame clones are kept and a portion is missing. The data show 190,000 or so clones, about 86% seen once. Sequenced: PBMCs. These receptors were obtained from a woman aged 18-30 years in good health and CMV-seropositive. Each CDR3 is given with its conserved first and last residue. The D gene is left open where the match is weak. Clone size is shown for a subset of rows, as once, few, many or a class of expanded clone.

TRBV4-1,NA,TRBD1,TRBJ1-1,TGCGCCAGCAGCCAAGTCCGGGACAGGGGAAGAACTGAAGCTTTCTTT,CASSQVRDRGRTEAFF
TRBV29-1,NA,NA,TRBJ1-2,TGCAGCGTCCTATTAAACTATGGCTACACCTTC,CSVLLNYGYTF
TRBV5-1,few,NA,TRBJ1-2,TGCGCCAGCAGCCCATCGGGGGAGAGTGGTGGCTACACCTTC,CASSPSGESGGYTF
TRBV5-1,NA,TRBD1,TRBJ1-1,TGCGCCAGCAGCTTGGACGGGACAGGGGGCATTGAAGCTTTCTTT,CASSLDGTGGIEAFF
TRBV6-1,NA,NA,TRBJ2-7,TGTGCCAGCAGTAGCGGTCCCCGGAGCTCCTACGAGCAGTACTTC,CASSSGPRSSYEQYF
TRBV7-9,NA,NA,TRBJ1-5,TGTGCCAGCAGCTTGAAGGGGCGGGGGCAGCCCCAGCATTTT,CASSLKGRGQPQHF
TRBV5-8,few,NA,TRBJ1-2,TGTGCCAGCAGCTTAACGGGGGCTAACTATGGCTACACCTTC,CASSLTGANYGYTF
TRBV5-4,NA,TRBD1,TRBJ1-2,TGTGCCAGCACCTCCCCGGGGACAGGTATTGGAGGCTACACCTTC,CASTSPGTGIGGYTF
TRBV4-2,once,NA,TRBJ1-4,TGTGCCAGCAGCGCGTCACAGGGCCGCAATAATGAAAAACTGTTTTTT,CASSASQGRNNEKLFF
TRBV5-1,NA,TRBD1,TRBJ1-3,TGCGCCAGCAGGGCCGGGACAGGGGCAAACACCATATATTTT,CASRAGTGANTIYF
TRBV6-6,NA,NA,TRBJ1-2,TGTGCCAGCAGTTACCGCCCGGGGGAAGCTAACTATGGCTACACCTTC,CASSYRPGEANYGYTF
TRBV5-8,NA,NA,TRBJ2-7,TGTGCCAGCAGCTTGGCGAGTTACGAGCAGTACTTC,CASSLASYEQYF
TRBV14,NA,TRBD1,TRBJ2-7,TGTGCCAGCAGCAGGACAGGGGGACCCTACGAGCAGTACTTC,CASSRTGGPYEQYF
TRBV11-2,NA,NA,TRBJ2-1,TGTGCCAGCAGCTCCCTTGGCACAGTCTCCTACAATGAGCAGTTCTTC,CASSSLGTVSYNEQFF
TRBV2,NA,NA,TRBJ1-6,TGTGCCAGCAGTGAAGACGGCTCCTATAATTCACCCCTCCACTTT,CASSEDGSYNSPLHF
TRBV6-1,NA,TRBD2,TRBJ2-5,TGTGCCAGCAGTCAGACTAGCGGGGGATCCGAGACCCAGTACTTC,CASSQTSGGSETQYF
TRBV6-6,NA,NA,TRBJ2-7,TGTGCCAGCAGGGGGGGAGCTAAGCAGCAGACCTACGAGCAGTACTTC,CASRGGAKQQTYEQYF
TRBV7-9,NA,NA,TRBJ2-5,TGTGCCAGCAGCCCAGGGCAGCTAGGGGTAAGGGAGACCCAGTACTTC,CASSPGQLGVRETQYF
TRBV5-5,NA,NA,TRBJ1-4,TGTGCCAGCCGGCTGGGGGGTAATGAAAAACTGTTTTTT,CASRLGGNEKLFF
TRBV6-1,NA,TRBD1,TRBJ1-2,TGTGCCAGCAGTGAATTGGAACAGGGGATCTCTGGCTACACCTTC,CASSELEQGISGYTF
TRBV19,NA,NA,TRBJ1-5,TGTGCCAGTAGTATAATAGGGCAGGGGCAAAATCAGCCCCAGCATTTT,CASSIIGQGQNQPQHF
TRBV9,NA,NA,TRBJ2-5,TGTGCCAGCAGCGTAGCCTCCCAAGAGACCCAGTACTTC,CASSVASQETQYF
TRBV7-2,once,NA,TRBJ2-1,TGTGCCAGCAGCTTAAGCCACAATGAGCAGTTCTTC,CASSLSHNEQFF
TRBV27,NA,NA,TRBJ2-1,TGTGCCAGCAGTTTATCTTTCGGGACTCAAAGCTCCTACAATGAGCAGTTCTTC,CASSLSFGTQSSYNEQFF
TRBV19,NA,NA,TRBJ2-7,TGTGCCAGTAGTATAGGAGGCGGGTCCTACGAGCAGTACTTC,CASSIGGGSYEQYF
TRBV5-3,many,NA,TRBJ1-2,TGTGCCACTACCGACAGGTTAACCCATGGCTACACCTTC,CATTDRLTHGYTF
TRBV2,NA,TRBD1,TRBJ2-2,TGTGCCGGAGGACAGGGCTCCGCCGGGGAGCTGTTTTTT,CAGGQGSAGELFF
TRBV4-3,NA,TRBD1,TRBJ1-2,TGCGCCAGCAGCCAACTGGTCTGGCAGGGGGAATCGGGCTACACCTTC,CASSQLVWQGESGYTF
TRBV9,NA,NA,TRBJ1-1,TGTGCCAGCAGCACCCAACAGCTGAACACTGAAGCTTTCTTT,CASSTQQLNTEAFF
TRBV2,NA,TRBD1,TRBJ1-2,TGTGCCAGCAGTGATGGATGGGACAGCCTGAACTATGGCTACACCTTC,CASSDGWDSLNYGYTF
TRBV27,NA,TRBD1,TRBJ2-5,TGTGCCAGCAGTTTCGGGACAGGGCTTGAGACCCAGTACTTC,CASSFGTGLETQYF
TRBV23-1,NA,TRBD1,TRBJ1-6,TGCGCCAGCAAACACCGGGACAGGGAGACCTATAATTCACCCCTCCACTTT,CASKHRDRETYNSPLHF
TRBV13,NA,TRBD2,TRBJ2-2,TGTGCCAGCAGCTCCGGACTAGCGGGGACGATACCGGGGGACACCGGGGAGCTGTTTTTT,CASSSGLAGTIPGDTGELFF
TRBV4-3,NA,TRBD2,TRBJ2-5,TGCGCCAGCAGCCAAGAACAGCCTAGCGGGGGCCGTCCCCAAGAGACCCAGTACTTC,CASSQEQPSGGRPQETQYF
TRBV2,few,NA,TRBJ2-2,TGTGCCAGCAGTGGGACAGAGAACACCGGGGAGCTGTTTTTT,CASSGTENTGELFF
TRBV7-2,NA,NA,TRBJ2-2,TGTGCCAGCAGCTTAGCCAGGGTTGCCGGGGAGCTGTTTTTT,CASSLARVAGELFF
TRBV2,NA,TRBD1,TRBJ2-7,TGTGCCAGCAATGGGGTGGACAGGAGCTCCTACGAGCAGTACTTC,CASNGVDRSSYEQYF
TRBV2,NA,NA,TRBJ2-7,TGTGCCAGCAGTGAAGGGCTCTCCTACGAGCAGTACTTC,CASSEGLSYEQYF
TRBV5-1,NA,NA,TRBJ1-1,TGCGCCAGCAGCTTGGGGGAGATTCCTGAAGCTTTCTTT,CASSLGEIPEAFF
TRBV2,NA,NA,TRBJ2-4,TGTGCCAGCAGAGGGGTTGTGGGGGAGGACATTCAGTACTTC,CASRGVVGEDIQYF
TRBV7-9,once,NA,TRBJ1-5,TGTGCCAGCAGCTCCGCTAGGGGTGTAGGCAATCAGCCCCAGCATTTT,CASSSARGVGNQPQHF
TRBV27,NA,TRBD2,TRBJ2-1,TGTGCCAGCAGTTTATCTTTATGGGGGGGCAATGAGCAGTTCTTC,CASSLSLWGGNEQFF
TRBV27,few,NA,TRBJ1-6,TGTGCCAGCAGTTTCAGTCTGGGGGCTGCCTATAATTCACCCCTCCACTTT,CASSFSLGAAYNSPLHF
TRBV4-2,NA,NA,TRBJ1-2,TGTGCCAGCAGCCACGGCGACAGCCGATCCTATGGCTACACCTTC,CASSHGDSRSYGYTF
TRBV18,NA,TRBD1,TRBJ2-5,TGTGCCAGCTCACCCTCCGGACAGGGTGCAGAGACCCAGTACTTC,CASSPSGQGAETQYF
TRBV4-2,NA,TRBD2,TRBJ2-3,TGTGCCAGCAGCCCAAAAGGGCTAGCGGGGGGGGCCAGCACAGATACGCAGTATTTT,CASSPKGLAGGASTDTQYF
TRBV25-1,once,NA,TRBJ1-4,TGTGCCAGCAGTGAATCCAAGGGGGGGGCAACTAATGAAAAACTGTTTTTT,CASSESKGGATNEKLFF
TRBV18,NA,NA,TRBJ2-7,TGTGCCAGCTCACCTGACAGTCACTACGAGCAGTACTTC,CASSPDSHYEQYF
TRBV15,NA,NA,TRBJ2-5,TGTGCCACCAGCGGGACACAAGAGACCCAGTACTTC,CATSGTQETQYF
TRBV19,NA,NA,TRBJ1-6,TGTGCCAGTAGCCGACCGGAGGGGGGGATAGATTCACCCCTCCACTTT,CASSRPEGGIDSPLHF
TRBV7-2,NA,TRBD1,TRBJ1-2,TGTGCCAGCAGCTCCCCGACAGGGGAGTATGGCTACACCTTC,CASSSPTGEYGYTF
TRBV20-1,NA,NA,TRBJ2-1,TGCAGTGCTAGGGACACCCTAGAGCAGTTCTTC,CSARDTLEQFF
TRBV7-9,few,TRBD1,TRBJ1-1,TGTGCCAGCAGCTACCCAGGGGGCCGGAACACTGAAGCTTTCTTT,CASSYPGGRNTEAFF